A selection of T cell receptor beta chains follows, all from one sample in a study of shared clonotypes between healthy human individuals. Data came from immunoSEQ multiplex PCR; TCRdb stores just in-frame clones and leaves some out. The table lists some 1.5 million clones, more than 95% of them singletons. Source material: naive CD4+ T cells sorted from blood. The receptor set was obtained from a man aged 30-40 years in good health. The CDR3 runs from the conserved cysteine through the conserved F or W. The D gene is left open where the match is weak. Size is stated for part of the rows, as once, few or many counts, or as a class when the clone is expanded.

TRBV2	TRBD1	TRBJ2-1	-	CASAGQGYNEQFF	TGTGCCAGCGCGGGACAGGGTTACAATGAGCAGTTCTTC
TRBV6-1	-	TRBJ1-5	once	CASSERGMSNQPQHF	TGTGCCAGCAGTGAGCGGGGAATGAGCAATCAGCCCCAGCATTTT
TRBV19	TRBD1	TRBJ2-1	-	CASTVGTGGRNEQFF	TGTGCCAGTACCGTAGGGACAGGGGGCAGGAATGAGCAGTTCTTC
TRBV5-1	-	TRBJ1-2	-	CASSLEWDDGYTF	TGCGCCAGCAGCTTGGAATGGGATGATGGCTACACCTTC
TRBV6-5	-	TRBJ2-1	-	CASSYGLAFNEQFF	TGTGCCAGCTCCTACGGACTGGCATTTAATGAGCAGTTCTTC
TRBV21-1	-	TRBJ1-4	-	CASSNGHISRVCDEKLFF	TGTGCCAGCAGCAATGGCCATATATCTCGGGTATGTGATGAAAAACTGTTTTTT
TRBV28	-	TRBJ1-1	-	CASSWMKAGVVTEAFF	TGTGCCAGCAGTTGGATGAAGGCCGGGGTGGTCACTGAAGCTTTCTTT
TRBV5-5	-	TRBJ1-1	-	CASSLNGPGTFVGTEAFF	TGTGCCAGCAGTCTTAATGGGCCAGGGACGTTTGTCGGCACTGAAGCTTTCTTT
TRBV11-2	-	TRBJ2-2	-	CASSLETTSRRELFF	TGTGCCAGCAGCTTGGAAACAACTAGTCGCCGGGAGCTGTTTTTT
TRBV7-3	-	TRBJ1-5	-	CASSLIAGEPQHF	TGTGCCAGCAGCTTAATCGCAGGGGAGCCCCAGCATTTT
TRBV5-8	-	TRBJ2-7	-	CASSSGVLSSYEQYF	TGTGCCAGCAGCTCGGGGGTGCTTAGCTCCTACGAGCAGTACTTC
TRBV7-7	TRBD2	TRBJ2-3	-	CASSPGLAGASDTQYF	TGTGCTAGCAGCCCCGGACTAGCGGGAGCGTCGGATACGCAGTATTTT
TRBV19	-	TRBJ1-1	-	CASSESGLMNTEAFF	TGTGCCAGTAGTGAGTCGGGACTTATGAACACTGAAGCTTTCTTT
TRBV7-8	TRBD1	TRBJ1-5	-	CASSLVTSAGTGTYSRQPQHF	TGTGCCAGCAGCTTAGTTACTTCCGCCGGGACAGGGACGTACTCCCGTCAGCCCCAGCATTTT
TRBV7-8	-	TRBJ1-2	once	CASSLALRQGNYGYTF	TGTGCCAGCAGCTTAGCTTTGAGACAAGGGAACTATGGCTACACCTTC
TRBV28	-	TRBJ2-2	-	CASLISINTGELFF	TGTGCCAGCCTAATTAGTATAAACACCGGGGAGCTGTTTTTT
TRBV20-1	-	TRBJ2-7	-	CSAGFYEQYF	TGCAGTGCTGGTTTCTACGAGCAGTACTTC
TRBV2	-	TRBJ1-1	-	CASSEAGLGWTEAFF	TGTGCCAGCAGTGAAGCGGGGTTGGGGTGGACTGAAGCTTTCTTT
TRBV25-1	-	TRBJ1-2	-	CASSESQGEYGYTF	TGTGCCAGCAGTGAATCGCAGGGAGAATATGGCTACACCTTC
TRBV10-3	-	TRBJ2-1	-	CAISEGGNWGNNEQFF	TGTGCCATCAGTGAGGGGGGGAACTGGGGCAACAATGAGCAGTTCTTC
TRBV7-3	-	TRBJ2-2	-	CASSRLPEGQGELFF	TGTGCCAGCAGCCGCCTTCCTGAGGGCCAAGGGGAGCTGTTTTTT
TRBV7-8	-	TRBJ2-1	-	CATEGVNEQFF	TGTGCCACTGAGGGAGTCAATGAGCAGTTCTTC
TRBV19	-	TRBJ2-2	-	CASNAHRGGAAELFF	TGTGCCAGTAACGCGCACCGGGGAGGAGCCGCGGAGCTGTTTTTT
TRBV14	-	TRBJ2-1	-	CASTPGRGSYNEQFF	TGTGCCAGCACCCCCGGCAGGGGCTCCTACAATGAGCAGTTCTTC
TRBV11-3	TRBD2	TRBJ2-1	-	CASSSRGRGSDEQFF	TGTGCCAGCAGCTCCCGCGGGAGAGGTTCGGATGAGCAGTTCTTC
TRBV10-1	-	TRBJ2-2	-	CASAYRANTGELFF	TGCGCCAGCGCATACAGGGCTAACACCGGGGAGCTGTTTTTT
TRBV7-2	TRBD2	TRBJ2-3	-	CASSLGTSGRSWQYF	TGTGCCAGCAGCTTAGGGACTAGCGGGAGAAGTTGGCAGTATTTT
TRBV15	TRBD2	TRBJ2-5	-	CATSRDLRLAGGTSLETQYF	TGTGCCACCAGCAGAGATCTGCGGCTAGCGGGAGGCACATCACTAGAGACCCAGTACTTC
TRBV19	-	TRBJ2-7	-	CASSFLEPFNEQYF	TGTGCCAGTAGCTTTCTAGAGCCATTCAACGAGCAGTACTTC
TRBV28	-	TRBJ2-7	once	CASSFPGPHTSYEQYF	TGTGCCAGCAGTTTCCCGGGACCACATACCTCCTACGAGCAGTACTTC
TRBV6-5	TRBD1	TRBJ1-5	once	CASSYLRDSDQPQHF	TGTGCCAGCAGTTATTTACGGGACAGCGATCAGCCCCAGCATTTT
TRBV10-1	-	TRBJ1-2	-	CANLRDVANYGYTF	TGCGCCAACCTACGGGACGTAGCTAACTATGGCTACACCTTC
TRBV2	TRBD2	TRBJ2-4	-	CASSERGLAGAKNIQYF	TGTGCCAGCAGTGAACGGGGTTTAGCGGGGGCCAAAAACATTCAGTACTTC
TRBV30	-	TRBJ1-1	-	CAWIYGPREAFF	TGTGCCTGGATATACGGTCCGCGTGAAGCTTTCTTT
TRBV7-2	-	TRBJ1-4	-	CASSPSSGNEKLFF	TGTGCCAGCAGCCCTAGCAGTGGCAATGAAAAACTGTTTTTT
TRBV10-3	TRBD1	TRBJ2-3	-	CAISEPGQGGDTQYF	TGTGCCATCAGTGAACCGGGACAGGGCGGGGATACGCAGTATTTT
TRBV9	-	TRBJ1-2	once	CASSVAAGGYTF	TGTGCCAGCAGCGTAGCTGCAGGTGGCTACACCTTC
TRBV10-3	-	TRBJ1-5	-	CAISESRGRNQPQHF	TGTGCCATCAGTGAGTCGAGAGGGCGGAATCAGCCCCAGCATTTT